This T cell receptor beta chain was identified during a study of blood T cells in healthy people across ages. Together with a sample-barcoded 5' primer, a J-beta primer mix was included in a second PCR lasting roughly 6 to 12 cycles. One entry per CDR3 protein results from TCRdb running MiXCR on the 5' RACE reads. In the table there are roughly 800,000 distinct CDR3 sequences, more than 45% of which are singletons. Germline-derived CDR1 and CDR2 are LGHNA and YSLEER. Trimming removed 1 base from V and 3 bases from J, with 15 bases in between. This CDR3 spans 17 amino acids. The chain employs TRBV4-3 and TRBJ2-2; unclear D gene. The clonotype originates from a man under 40 in good health. Sample: blood. In DNA form, the CDR3 reads TGCGCCAGCAGCCAAGTGGTTTATAGGGAAGACACCGGGGAGCTGTTTTTT. It translates to CASSQVVYREDTGELFF.